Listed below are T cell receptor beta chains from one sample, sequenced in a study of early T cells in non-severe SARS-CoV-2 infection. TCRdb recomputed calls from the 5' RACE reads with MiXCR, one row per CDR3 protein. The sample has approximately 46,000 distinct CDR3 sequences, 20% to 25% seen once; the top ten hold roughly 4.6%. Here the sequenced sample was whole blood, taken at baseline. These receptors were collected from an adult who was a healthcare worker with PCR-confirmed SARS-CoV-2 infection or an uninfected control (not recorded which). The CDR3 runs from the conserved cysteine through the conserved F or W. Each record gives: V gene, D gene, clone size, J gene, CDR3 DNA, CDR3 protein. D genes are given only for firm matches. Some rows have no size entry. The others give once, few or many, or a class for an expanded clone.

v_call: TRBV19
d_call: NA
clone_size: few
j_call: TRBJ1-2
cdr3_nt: TGTGCCAGTAGTATCTCCCGACTTGGCTACACCTTC
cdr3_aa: CASSISRLGYTF

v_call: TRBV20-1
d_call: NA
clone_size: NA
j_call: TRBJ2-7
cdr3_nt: TGCAGTGCCCTGAGAGGGGCCTTACACGAGCAGTACTTC
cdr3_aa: CSALRGALHEQYF

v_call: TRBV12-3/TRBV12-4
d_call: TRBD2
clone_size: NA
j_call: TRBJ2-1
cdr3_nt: TGTGCCAGCAGTTTGGCTCTAGCGGGGTCTAATGAGCAGTTCTTC
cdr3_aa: CASSLALAGSNEQFF

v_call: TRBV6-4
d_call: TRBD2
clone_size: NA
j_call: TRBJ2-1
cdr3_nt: TGTGCCAGCAGTGACTCAAGCGGGGGGGCCAATGAGCAGTTCTTC
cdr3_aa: CASSDSSGGANEQFF

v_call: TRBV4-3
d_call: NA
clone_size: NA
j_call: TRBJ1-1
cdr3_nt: TGCGCCAGCAGCCAAGAGGCCAGCGGGAGGACTGAAGCTTTCTTT
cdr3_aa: CASSQEASGRTEAFF

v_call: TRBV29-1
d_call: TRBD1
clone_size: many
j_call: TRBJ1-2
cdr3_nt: TGCAGCGTAGGACAGGGGACTAACTATGGCTACACCTTC
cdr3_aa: CSVGQGTNYGYTF

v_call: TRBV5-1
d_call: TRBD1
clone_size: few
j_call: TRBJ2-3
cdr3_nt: TGCGCCAGCAGGCGGACAGGGGACTTGGCAGATACGCAGTATTTT
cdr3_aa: CASRRTGDLADTQYF

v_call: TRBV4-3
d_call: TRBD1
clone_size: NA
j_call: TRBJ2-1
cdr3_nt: TGCGCCAGCAGCCAAGAATCAGGGGGCTCTATGAATGAGCAGTTCTTC
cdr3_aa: CASSQESGGSMNEQFF

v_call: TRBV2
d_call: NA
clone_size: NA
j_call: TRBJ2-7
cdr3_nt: TGTGCCAGCAGGCGCCTCGACGAGCAGTACTTC
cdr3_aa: CASRRLDEQYF

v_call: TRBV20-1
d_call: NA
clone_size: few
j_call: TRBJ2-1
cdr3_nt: TGCAGTGCCCCGAAACACGAGGGGGAGCAGTTCTTC
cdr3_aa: CSAPKHEGEQFF

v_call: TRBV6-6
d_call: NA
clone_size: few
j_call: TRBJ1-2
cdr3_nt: TGTGCCAGCAGTTACTCGAACCGGAAATATGGCTACACCTTC
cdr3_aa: CASSYSNRKYGYTF

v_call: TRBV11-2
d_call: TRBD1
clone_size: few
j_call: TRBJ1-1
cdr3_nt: TGTGCCAGCAGCTCCTTCAACAGGGGGCTCACTGAAGCTTTCTTT
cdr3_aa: CASSSFNRGLTEAFF

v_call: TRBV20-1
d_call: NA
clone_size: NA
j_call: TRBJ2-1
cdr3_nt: TGCAGTGCCGCCCCCTCACTAGGGTTCAATGAGCAGTTCTTC
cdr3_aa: CSAAPSLGFNEQFF

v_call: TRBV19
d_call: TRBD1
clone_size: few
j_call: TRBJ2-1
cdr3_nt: TGTGCCGCCGCGGACAGGGCAGGTAATGAGCAGTTCTTC
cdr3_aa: CAAADRAGNEQFF

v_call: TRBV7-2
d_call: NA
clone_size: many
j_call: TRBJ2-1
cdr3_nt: TGTGCCAGCAGCCCTCTATTGGAGGTAGCGAATGAGCAGTTCTTC
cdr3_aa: CASSPLLEVANEQFF

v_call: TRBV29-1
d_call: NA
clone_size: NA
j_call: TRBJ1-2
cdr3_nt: TGCAGCGCGGGTCGTGGGCGGGATGGCTACACCTTC
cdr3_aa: CSAGRGRDGYTF

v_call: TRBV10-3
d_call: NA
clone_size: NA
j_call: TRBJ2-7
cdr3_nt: TGTGCCATCAGGTTGGGACAAGCCTACGAGCAGTACTTC
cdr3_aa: CAIRLGQAYEQYF

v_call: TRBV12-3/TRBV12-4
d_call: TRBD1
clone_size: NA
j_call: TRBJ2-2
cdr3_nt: TGTGCCAGCGATACGGCCGGGACAGCGAACACCGGGGAGCTGTTTTTT
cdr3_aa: CASDTAGTANTGELFF

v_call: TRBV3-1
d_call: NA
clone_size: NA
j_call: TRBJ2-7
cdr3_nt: TGTGCCAGCAGCCAGATCGGCGGGCACTCCTACGAGCAGTACTTC
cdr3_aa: CASSQIGGHSYEQYF

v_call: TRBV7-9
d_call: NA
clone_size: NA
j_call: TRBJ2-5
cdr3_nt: TGTGCCAGCAGCCCCCCCGCGTTCGAGACCCAGTACTTC
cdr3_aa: CASSPPAFETQYF

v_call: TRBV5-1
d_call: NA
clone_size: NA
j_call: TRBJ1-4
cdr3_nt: TGCGCCAGCAGCCCCACCCAGGAGGGTAATGAAAAACTGTTTTTT
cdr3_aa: CASSPTQEGNEKLFF

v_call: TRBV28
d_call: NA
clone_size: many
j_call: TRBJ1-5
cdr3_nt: TGTGCCAGCAGGAGTGGCAATCAGCCCCAGCATTTT
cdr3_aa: CASRSGNQPQHF

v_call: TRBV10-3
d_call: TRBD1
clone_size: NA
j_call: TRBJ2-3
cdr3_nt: TGTGCCATCAGGGAACAGGGGCAAGTCCCAGATACGCAGTATTTT
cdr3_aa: CAIREQGQVPDTQYF

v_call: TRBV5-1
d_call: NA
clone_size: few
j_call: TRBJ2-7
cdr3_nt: TGCGCCAGCAGCCGGGATGGGGCCCGTATGAACGAGCAGTACTTC
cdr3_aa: CASSRDGARMNEQYF

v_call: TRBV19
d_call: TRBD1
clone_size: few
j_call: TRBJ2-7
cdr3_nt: TGTGCCAGTAGTATCGGAGACAGGGCCTCCTACGAGCAGTACTTC
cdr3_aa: CASSIGDRASYEQYF

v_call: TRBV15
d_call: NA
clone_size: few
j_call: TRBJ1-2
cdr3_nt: TGTGCCACCAGCAGAGATCGGCTGGGAGGGCCAGTAGCGCTCGATGGCTACACCTTC
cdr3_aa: CATSRDRLGGPVALDGYTF

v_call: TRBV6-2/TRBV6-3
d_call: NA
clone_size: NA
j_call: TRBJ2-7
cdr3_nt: TGTGCCAGCAGTGGAACGGGATACTTCTACGAGCAGTACTTC
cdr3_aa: CASSGTGYFYEQYF

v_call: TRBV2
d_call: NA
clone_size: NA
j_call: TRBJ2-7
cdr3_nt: TGTGCCAGCAGTGAAAGGGAGTGGAACTACGAGCAGTACTTC
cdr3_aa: CASSEREWNYEQYF

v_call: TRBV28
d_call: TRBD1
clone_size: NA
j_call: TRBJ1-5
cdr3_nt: TGTGCCAGCAGGGAGGACAGGGTTGGCAATCAGCCCCAGCATTTT
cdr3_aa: CASREDRVGNQPQHF

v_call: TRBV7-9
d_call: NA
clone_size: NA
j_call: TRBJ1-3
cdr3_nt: TGTGCCAGCAGCTTGGCGCGGGGGCCTCGCTCTGGAAACACCATATATTTT
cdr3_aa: CASSLARGPRSGNTIYF

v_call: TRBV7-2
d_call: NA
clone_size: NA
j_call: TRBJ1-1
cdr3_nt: TGTGCCAGCAGCTTCGGAGGCAATGATGAAGCTTTCTTT
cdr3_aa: CASSFGGNDEAFF

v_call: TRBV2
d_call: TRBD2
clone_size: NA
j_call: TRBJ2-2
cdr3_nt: TGTGCCAGCTCTAGCGGGATGAACACCGGGGAGCTGTTTTTT
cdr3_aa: CASSSGMNTGELFF

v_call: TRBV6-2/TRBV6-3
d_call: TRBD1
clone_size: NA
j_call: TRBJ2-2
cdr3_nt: TGTGCCAGCAACGAAAGGACAGGGAGTACCGGGGAGCTGTTTTTT
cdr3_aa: CASNERTGSTGELFF

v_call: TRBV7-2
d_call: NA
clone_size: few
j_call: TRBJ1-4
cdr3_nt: TGTGCCAGCAGCAACTCCGGGCCCCGTGGAGAAAAACTGTTTTTT
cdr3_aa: CASSNSGPRGEKLFF

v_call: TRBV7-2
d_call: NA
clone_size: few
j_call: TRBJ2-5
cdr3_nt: TGTGCCAGCAGCCAAGGAGGTCCAGAGACCCAGTACTTC
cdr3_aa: CASSQGGPETQYF

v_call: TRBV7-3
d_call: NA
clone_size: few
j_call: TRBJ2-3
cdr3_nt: TGTGCCAGCAGCTTAAGTGTGGTCCCAGATACGCAGTATTTT
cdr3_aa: CASSLSVVPDTQYF

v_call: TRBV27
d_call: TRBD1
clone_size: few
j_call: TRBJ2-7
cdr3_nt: TGTGCCAGCAGTGTCGGACAGGGGGGTGAGCAGTACTTC
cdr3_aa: CASSVGQGGEQYF

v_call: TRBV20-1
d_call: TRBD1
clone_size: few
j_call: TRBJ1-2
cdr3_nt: TGCAGTGCCAAATCACAGGGGGCGGGCTATGGCTACACCTTC
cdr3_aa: CSAKSQGAGYGYTF